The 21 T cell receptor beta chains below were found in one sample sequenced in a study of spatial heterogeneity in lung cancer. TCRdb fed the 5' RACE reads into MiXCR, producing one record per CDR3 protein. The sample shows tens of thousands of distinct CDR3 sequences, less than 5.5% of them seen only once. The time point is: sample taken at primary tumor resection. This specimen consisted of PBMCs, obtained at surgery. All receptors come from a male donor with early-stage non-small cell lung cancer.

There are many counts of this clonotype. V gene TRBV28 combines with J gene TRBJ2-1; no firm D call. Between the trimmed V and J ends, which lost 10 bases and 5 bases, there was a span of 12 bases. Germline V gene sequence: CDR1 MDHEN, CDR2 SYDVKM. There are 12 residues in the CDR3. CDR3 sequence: CATLHGDNEQFF. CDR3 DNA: TGTGCCACCCTACACGGTGACAATGAGCAGTTCTTC. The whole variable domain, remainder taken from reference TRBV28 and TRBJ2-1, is DVKVTQSSRYLVKRTGEKVFLECVQDMDHENMFWYRQDPGLGLRLIYFSYDVKMKEKGDIPEGYSVSREKKERFSLILESASTNQTSMYLCATLHGDNEQFFGPGTRLTVL.

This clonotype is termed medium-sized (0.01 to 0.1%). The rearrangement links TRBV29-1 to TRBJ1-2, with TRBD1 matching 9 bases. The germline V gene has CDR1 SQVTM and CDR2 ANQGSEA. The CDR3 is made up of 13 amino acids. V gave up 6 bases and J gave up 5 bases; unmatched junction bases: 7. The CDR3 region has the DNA TGCAGCGTCCGGGACAGGGTAGGATATGGCTACACCTTC. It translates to CSVRDRVGYGYTF.

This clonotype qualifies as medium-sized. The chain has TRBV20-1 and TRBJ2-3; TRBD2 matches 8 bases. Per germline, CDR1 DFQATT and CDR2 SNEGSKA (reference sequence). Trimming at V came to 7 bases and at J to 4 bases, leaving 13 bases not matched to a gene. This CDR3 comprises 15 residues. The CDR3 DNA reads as TGCAGTGGGTCATCCGGGACTAGTACGGCAGATACGCAGTATTTT. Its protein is CSGSSGTSTADTQYF.

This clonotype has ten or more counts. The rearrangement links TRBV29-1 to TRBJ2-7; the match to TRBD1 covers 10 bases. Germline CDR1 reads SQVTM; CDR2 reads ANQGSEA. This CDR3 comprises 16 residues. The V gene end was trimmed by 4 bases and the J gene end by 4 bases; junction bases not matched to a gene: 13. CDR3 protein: CSVASRDRGTGYEQYF. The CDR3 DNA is TGCAGCGTTGCCTCAAGGGACAGGGGCACTGGGTACGAGCAGTACTTC.

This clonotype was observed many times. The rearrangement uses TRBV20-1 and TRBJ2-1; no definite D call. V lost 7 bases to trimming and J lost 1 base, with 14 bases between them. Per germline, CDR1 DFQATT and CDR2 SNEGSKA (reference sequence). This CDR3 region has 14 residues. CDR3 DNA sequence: TGCAGTGTTCAGACCAGCGATTCCTACAATGAGCAGTTCTTC. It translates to CSVQTSDSYNEQFF.

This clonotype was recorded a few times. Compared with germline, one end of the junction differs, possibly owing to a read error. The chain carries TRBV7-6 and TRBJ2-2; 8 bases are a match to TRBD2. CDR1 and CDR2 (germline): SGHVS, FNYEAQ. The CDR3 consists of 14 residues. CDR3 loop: CASSIAGRFGELFF. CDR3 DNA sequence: TGTGCCAGCAGCATAGCGGGAAGGTTCGGGGAGCTGTTTTTT.

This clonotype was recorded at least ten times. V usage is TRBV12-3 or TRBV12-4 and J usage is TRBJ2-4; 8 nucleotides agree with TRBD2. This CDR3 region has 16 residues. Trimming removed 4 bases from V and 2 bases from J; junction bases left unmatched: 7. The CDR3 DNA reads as TGTGCCAGCAGTTCAGGTAGCGGGGTCACCAAAAACATTCAGTACTTC. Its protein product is CASSSGSGVTKNIQYF.

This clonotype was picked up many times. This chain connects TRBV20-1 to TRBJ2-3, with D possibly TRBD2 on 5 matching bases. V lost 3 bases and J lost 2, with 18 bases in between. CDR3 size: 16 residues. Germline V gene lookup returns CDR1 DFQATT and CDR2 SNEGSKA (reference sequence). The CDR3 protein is CSARPSDSVDTDTQYF. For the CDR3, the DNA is TGCAGTGCTAGGCCGTCCGATAGCGTGGACACAGATACGCAGTATTTT.

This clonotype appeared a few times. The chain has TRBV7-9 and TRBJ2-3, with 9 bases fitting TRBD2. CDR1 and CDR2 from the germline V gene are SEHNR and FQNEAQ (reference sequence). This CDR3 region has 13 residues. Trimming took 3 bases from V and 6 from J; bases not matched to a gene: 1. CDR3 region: CASSLGLADTQYF. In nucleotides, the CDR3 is TGTGCCAGCAGCTTGGGACTAGCCGATACGCAGTATTTT.

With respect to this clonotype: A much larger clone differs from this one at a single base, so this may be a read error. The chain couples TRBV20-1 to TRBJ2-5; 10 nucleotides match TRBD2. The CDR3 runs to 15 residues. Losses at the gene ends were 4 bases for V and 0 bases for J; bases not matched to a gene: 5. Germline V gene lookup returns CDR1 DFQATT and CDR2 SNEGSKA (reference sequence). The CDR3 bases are TGCAGTGCTACTGGAGCGGGAGGGTACCAAGAGACCCAGTACTTC. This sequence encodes CSATGAGGYQETQYF.

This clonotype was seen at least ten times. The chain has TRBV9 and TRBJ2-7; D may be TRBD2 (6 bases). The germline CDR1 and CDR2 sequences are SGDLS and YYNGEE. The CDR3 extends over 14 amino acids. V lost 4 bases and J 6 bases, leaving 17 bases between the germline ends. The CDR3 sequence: CASSTSTFSSEQYF. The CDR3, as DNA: TGTGCCAGCAGCACTAGCACCTTCAGCTCCGAGCAGTACTTC.

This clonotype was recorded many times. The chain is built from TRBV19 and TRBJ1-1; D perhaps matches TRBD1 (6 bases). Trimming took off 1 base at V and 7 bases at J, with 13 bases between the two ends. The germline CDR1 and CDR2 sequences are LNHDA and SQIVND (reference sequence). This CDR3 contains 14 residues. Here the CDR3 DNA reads TGTGCCAGTAGTATAGTAGGACAGAGGGGTGAAGCTTTCTTT. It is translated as CASSIVGQRGEAFF.

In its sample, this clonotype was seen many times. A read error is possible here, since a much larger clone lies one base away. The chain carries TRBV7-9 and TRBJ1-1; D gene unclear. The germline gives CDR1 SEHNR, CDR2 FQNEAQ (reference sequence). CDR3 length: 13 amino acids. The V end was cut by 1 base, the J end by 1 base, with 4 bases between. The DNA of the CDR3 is TGTGCCAGCAGCTTAGGGGAGAACACTGAAGCTTTCTTT. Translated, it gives CASSLGENTEAFF.

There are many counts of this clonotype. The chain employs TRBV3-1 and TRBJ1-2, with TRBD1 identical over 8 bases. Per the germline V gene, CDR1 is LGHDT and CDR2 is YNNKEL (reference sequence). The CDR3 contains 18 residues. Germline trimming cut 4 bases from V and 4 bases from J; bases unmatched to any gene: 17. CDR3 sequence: CASSLAPFQGANFYGYTF. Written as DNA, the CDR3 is TGTGCCAGCAGCCTAGCCCCCTTTCAGGGGGCGAACTTCTATGGCTACACCTTC.

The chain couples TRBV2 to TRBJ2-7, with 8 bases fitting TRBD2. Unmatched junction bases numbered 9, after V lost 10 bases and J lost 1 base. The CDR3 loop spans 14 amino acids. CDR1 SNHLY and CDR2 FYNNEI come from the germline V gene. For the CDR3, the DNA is TGTGCCATTTCCAGCGGGAGCCAATCCTACGAGCAGTACTTC. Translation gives CAISSGSQSYEQYF.

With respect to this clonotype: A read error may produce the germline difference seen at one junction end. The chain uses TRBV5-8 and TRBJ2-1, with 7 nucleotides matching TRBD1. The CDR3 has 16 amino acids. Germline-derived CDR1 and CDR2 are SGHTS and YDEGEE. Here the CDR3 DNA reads TGTGTCAGCAGCGCCCGACAGGGAAGCTCCTACAATGAGCAGTTCTTC. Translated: CVSSARQGSSYNEQFF.

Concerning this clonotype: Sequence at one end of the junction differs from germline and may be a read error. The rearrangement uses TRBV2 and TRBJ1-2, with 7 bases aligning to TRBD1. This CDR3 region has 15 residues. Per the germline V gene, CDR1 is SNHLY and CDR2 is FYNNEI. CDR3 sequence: CVSSPRRDRLYGYTF. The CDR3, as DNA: TGTGTCAGCAGCCCCCGGCGGGACAGACTCTATGGCTACACCTTC.

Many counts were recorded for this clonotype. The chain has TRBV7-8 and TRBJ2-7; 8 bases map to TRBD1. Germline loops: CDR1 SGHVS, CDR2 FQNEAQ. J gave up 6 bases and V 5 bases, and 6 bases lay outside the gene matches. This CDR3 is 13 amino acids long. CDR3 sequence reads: CASSLRDRREQYF. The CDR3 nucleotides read TGTGCCAGCAGCCTCCGGGACAGGCGCGAGCAGTACTTC. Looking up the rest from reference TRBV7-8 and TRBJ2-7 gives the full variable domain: GAGVSQSPRYKVAKRGQDVALRCDPISGHVSLFWYQQALGQGPEFLTYFQNEAQLDKSGLPSDRFFAERPEGSVSTLKIQRTQQEDSAVYLCASSLRDRREQYFGPGTRLTVT.

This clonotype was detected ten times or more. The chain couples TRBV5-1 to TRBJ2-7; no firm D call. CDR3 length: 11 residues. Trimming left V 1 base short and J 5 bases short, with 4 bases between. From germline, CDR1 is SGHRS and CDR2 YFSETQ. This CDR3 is CASSLRDEQYF. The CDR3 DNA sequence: TGCGCCAGCAGCTTGAGGGACGAGCAGTACTTC.

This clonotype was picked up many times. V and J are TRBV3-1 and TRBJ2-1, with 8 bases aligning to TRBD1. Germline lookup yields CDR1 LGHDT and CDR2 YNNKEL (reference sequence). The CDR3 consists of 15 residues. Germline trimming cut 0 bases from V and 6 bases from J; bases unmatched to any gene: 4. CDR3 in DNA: TGTGCCAGCAGCCAAGATCACAGGGGGTCCAATGAGCAGTTCTTC. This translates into CASSQDHRGSNEQFF.

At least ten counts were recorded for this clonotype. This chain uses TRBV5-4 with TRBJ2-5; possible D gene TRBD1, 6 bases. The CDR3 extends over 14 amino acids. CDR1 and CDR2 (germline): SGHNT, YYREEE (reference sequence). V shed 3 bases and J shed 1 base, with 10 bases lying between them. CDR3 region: CASSSQTGQETQYF. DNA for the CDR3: TGTGCCAGCAGCTCTCAGACAGGCCAAGAGACCCAGTACTTC.